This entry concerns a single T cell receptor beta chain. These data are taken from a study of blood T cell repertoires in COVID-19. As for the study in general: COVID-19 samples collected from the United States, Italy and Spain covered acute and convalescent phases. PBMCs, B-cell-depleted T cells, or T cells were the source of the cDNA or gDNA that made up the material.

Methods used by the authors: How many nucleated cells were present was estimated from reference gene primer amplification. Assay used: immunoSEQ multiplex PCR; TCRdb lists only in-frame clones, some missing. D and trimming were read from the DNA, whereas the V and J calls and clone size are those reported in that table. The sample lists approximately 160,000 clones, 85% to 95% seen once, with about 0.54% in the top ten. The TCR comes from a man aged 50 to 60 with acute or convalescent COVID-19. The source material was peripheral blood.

The CDR3 loop is CASSLTLGDTGELFF. The CDR3 bases are TGTGCCAGCAGCTTAACCCTAGGCGACACCGGGGAGCTGTTTTTT. The chain has TRBV11-2 and TRBJ2-2; the D is unclear. This CDR3 contains 15 residues. Trimming removed 2 bases at V and 3 bases at J, with 10 bases between. CDR1 and CDR2 from the germline V gene are SGHAT and FQNNGV.